The 18 T cell receptor beta chains below were found in one sample sequenced in a study of blood T cell repertoires in COVID-19. Some clones are missing from TCRdb's copy, which holds only in-frame ones; the method was immunoSEQ multiplex PCR. The sample lists roughly 30,000 clones, roughly 85% occurring once. Specimen: peripheral blood. Receptor source: a human donor with acute or convalescent COVID-19. The donor label of this sample is uncertain.

The genes are TRBV3-1 (or the pseudogene TRBV3-2) and TRBJ1-5; D is unresolved. The CDR3 has 15 amino acids. V was pared by 4 bases and J by 6 bases, with 16 bases between. The germline gives CDR1 LGHDT, CDR2 YNNKEL (reference sequence). This chain's CDR3 is CASSLSAGGSQPQHF. The CDR3 DNA reads TGTGCCAGCAGCCTCTCAGCGGGCGGGAGTCAGCCCCAGCATTTT.

This sequence joins TRBV6-1 and TRBJ1-3, with unresolved D. V lost 2 bases to trimming and J lost 4 bases, with 12 bases between them. Germline V gene data show CDR1 as MNHNS and CDR2 as SASEGT. The CDR3 is made up of 15 amino acids. The CDR3 protein is CASSEMSGGGNTIYF. DNA of the CDR3: TGTGCCAGCAGTGAAATGTCGGGTGGCGGAAACACCATATATTTT.

The chain carries TRBV4-2 and TRBJ2-4, with 7 bases that match TRBD1. Germline V gives CDR1 LGHNA, CDR2 YNFKEQ. Losses at the gene ends were 0 bases for V and 6 bases for J; bases not matched to a gene: 2. The CDR3 is 14 amino acids. The CDR3: CASSQDKGANIQYF. CDR3 coding DNA: TGTGCCAGCAGCCAAGATAAGGGGGCAAACATTCAGTACTTC.

This rearrangement joins TRBV30 to TRBJ1-5; 8 bases agree with TRBD1. After removal of 2 bases from V and 7 bases from J, the junction contained 4 bases not matched to a gene. The CDR3 runs to 13 residues. The germline CDR1 and CDR2 sequences are GTSNPN and SVGIG (reference sequence). Here the CDR3 reads CAWSHRGGQPQHF. CDR3 in DNA: TGTGCCTGGAGTCACAGGGGGGGACAGCCCCAGCATTTT. Drawing the rest from reference TRBV30 and TRBJ1-5, the complete variable domain is SQTIHQWPATLVQPVGSPLSLECTVEGTSNPNLYWYRQAAGRGLQLLFYSVGIGQISSEVPQNLSASRPQDRQFILSSKKLLLSDSGFYLCAWSHRGGQPQHFGDGTRLSIL.

This clone showed up just once. This chain joins TRBV5-4 and TRBJ2-5; D remains ambiguous. This CDR3 comprises 13 residues. V dropped 0 bases and J dropped 1 base, with 4 bases sitting between them. Germline V gene sequence: CDR1 SGHNT, CDR2 YYREEE (reference sequence). DNA of the CDR3: TGTGCCAGCAGCTTGGATAGCCAAGAGACCCAGTACTTC. It translates to CASSLDSQETQYF. Looking up the rest from reference TRBV5-4 and TRBJ2-5 gives the full variable domain: ETGVTQSPTHLIKTRGQQVTLRCSSQSGHNTVSWYQQALGQGPQFIFQYYREEENGRGNFPPRFSGLQFPNYSSELNVNALELDDSALYLCASSLDSQETQYFGPGTRLLVL.

With respect to this clone: The missing conserved phenylalanine or tryptophan at the end of this CDR3 makes a read error likely. This chain connects TRBV7-2 to TRBJ2-3; D is uncertain. Trimming removed 1 base from V and 0 bases from J, with 5 bases in between. CDR1 SGHTA and CDR2 FQGNSA come from the germline V gene. CDR3 length equals 14 residues. The CDR3 loop reads CASSLGVSTDTQYS. The CDR3 region has the DNA TGTGCCAGCAGCTTAGGGGTCAGCACAGATACGCAGTATTCT.

This rearrangement joins TRBV4-3 to TRBJ1-3, with 7 bases that match TRBD1. The CDR3 totals 16 residues. The J segment lost 0 bases and the V segment lost 2 bases, leaving 4 bases of the junction unmatched. Germline-derived CDR1 and CDR2 are LGHNA and YSLEER. The CDR3 DNA follows: TGCGCCAGCAGCCAATTCGGGACAGCCTCTGGAAACACCATATATTTT. Its translation is CASSQFGTASGNTIYF.

The chain links TRBV7-9 to TRBJ1-5; the match to TRBD1 covers 9 bases. V was pared by 1 base and J by 5 bases, with 3 bases of the junction left unmatched. The CDR3 consists of 15 residues. Germline V lookup: CDR1 SEHNR, CDR2 FQNEAQ (reference sequence). The CDR3 is CASSLGTGGDQPQHF. Written as DNA, the CDR3 is TGTGCCAGCAGCTTAGGAACAGGGGGCGATCAGCCCCAGCATTTT.

V gene TRBV18 combines with J gene TRBJ1-2; D might be TRBD1 (5 bases). The ends were cut back, 3 bases at V and 4 bases at J, with 6 bases in the middle. The germline V gene has CDR1 KGHSH and CDR2 LQKENI. The CDR3 spans 12 residues. CDR3 bases: TGTGCCAGCTCACCCGACAGCTATGGCTACACCTTC. Its protein product is CASSPDSYGYTF.

This clone is a singleton in its sample. CDR3 in amino acids: CASSYGQNLNTEAFF. The CDR3 coding sequence is TGTGCCAGCAGTTATGGACAGAACCTAAACACTGAAGCTTTCTTT. The V and J genes are TRBV6-5 and TRBJ1-1; possibly TRBD1 for D (6 bases). The CDR3 has 15 amino acids. Germline V gives CDR1 MNHEY, CDR2 SVGAGI. Deletions cut 3 bases from V and 2 bases from J, with 13 bases between.

This clone was recorded once. The chain uses TRBV7-2 and TRBJ1-4; D uncertain. The CDR3 is made up of 16 amino acids. CDR1 and CDR2 (germline): SGHTA, FQGNSA. V was cut by 1 base and J by 0 bases, with 9 bases left in between. In DNA form, the CDR3 reads TGTGCCAGCAGCTTAGGAGGCCGAGCAACTAATGAAAAACTGTTTTTT. As protein: CASSLGGRATNEKLFF.

The rearrangement links TRBV18 to TRBJ2-1; 7 bases are shared with TRBD2. Germline V CDR1 and CDR2: KGHSH, LQKENI. The CDR3 runs 16 residues. The junction had 9 bases not matched to a gene; V was cut back by 3 bases and J by 4 bases. The CDR3 loop reads CASSPGAGVIYNEQFF. The CDR3 DNA reads TGTGCCAGCTCACCGGGCGCGGGGGTCATATACAATGAGCAGTTCTTC.

This clone was counted a few times. The CDR3 is CASTARAAYEQYF. For the CDR3, the DNA is TGTGCCTCCACGGCCAGGGCGGCCTACGAGCAGTACTTC. The chain combines TRBV10-3 with TRBJ2-7; maybe TRBD1 (5 bases). The germline gives CDR1 ENHRY, CDR2 SYGVKD. The CDR3 has 13 amino acids. V was pared by 11 bases and J by 2 bases, with 16 bases between.

This clone was seen once. V usage is TRBV7-8 and J usage is TRBJ1-5, with D perhaps TRBD1 (5 bases). The germline V and J ends were trimmed by 1 base and 3 bases, with 10 bases remaining between them. CDR1 and CDR2 from the germline V gene are SGHVS and FQNEAQ. The CDR3 runs to 15 residues. The CDR3 loop is CASSLEAGYNQPQHF. For the CDR3, the DNA is TGTGCCAGCAGCTTAGAAGCAGGGTACAATCAGCCCCAGCATTTT.

The chain couples TRBV11-2 to TRBJ2-1, with D tentatively TRBD1 (6 bases). The V gene lost 1 base and the J gene lost 16 bases, with 14 bases spanning the gap. Germline values: CDR1 SGHAT, CDR2 FQNNGV. CDR3 size: 12 residues. This CDR3 reads CASSLVTGTQFF. CDR3 nucleotide sequence: TGTGCCAGCAGCTTAGTTACAGGGACACAATTCTTC.

The chain uses TRBV4-1 and TRBJ1-2; D gene ambiguous. Trimming left V 4 bases short and J 4 bases short, with 7 bases between. Germline V gives CDR1 MGHRA, CDR2 YSYEKL. This CDR3 spans 12 amino acids. CDR3 residues: CASSPEGYGYTF. DNA of the CDR3: TGCGCCAGCAGCCCCGAGGGCTATGGCTACACCTTC.

The chain employs TRBV7-9 and TRBJ1-5; a possible D gene is TRBD1 (6 bases). The ends were cut back, 1 base at V and 6 bases at J, with 13 bases in the middle. The CDR3 consists of 15 residues. Germline V gene lookup returns CDR1 SEHNR and CDR2 FQNEAQ (reference sequence). CDR3 region: CASSLEGLQGQPQHF. CDR3 DNA: TGTGCCAGCAGCTTAGAGGGGCTACAGGGTCAGCCCCAGCATTTT.

This clone was detected only once. The chain carries TRBV2 and TRBJ2-4, with TRBD1 identical over 7 bases. V lost 1 base, J lost 13 bases, and 7 bases stayed unmatched. This CDR3 contains 13 residues. The V gene's germline CDR1 is SNHLY and CDR2 FYNNEI. CDR3 loop: CASSEVARQGQYF. Here the CDR3 DNA reads TGTGCCAGCAGTGAAGTAGCCCGACAGGGACAGTACTTC.